The next 27 T cell receptor beta chains were all read from a single sample in a study of blood T cells in healthy people across ages. The use of a sample-barcoded 5' primer and a J-beta primer mix characterized a second PCR of 7 to 11 cycles. TCRdb reprocessed the 5' RACE reads via MiXCR and lists one record per CDR3 protein. The table includes approximately 900,000 distinct CDR3 sequences, almost 30% detected once. These sequences were also reported in another study, on T cells of mothers and their children.

Sequencing was performed on blood. The source is a woman in her 40s in good health.

This clonotype has a handful of counts. This chain joins TRBV20-1 and TRBJ2-1; 7 positions agree with TRBD1. This CDR3 comprises 17 residues. The V gene's germline CDR1 is DFQATT and CDR2 SNEGSKA (reference sequence). The junction had 11 bases not matched to a gene; V was cut back by 0 bases and J by 3 bases. The CDR3 region is CSARDISPGQLYNEQFF. The CDR3 nucleotides are TGCAGTGCTAGAGATATTTCGCCGGGACAGCTCTACAATGAGCAGTTCTTC.

This clonotype was picked up many times. The rearrangement uses TRBV7-6 and TRBJ2-4; D is possibly TRBD2 (7 bases). Trimming took 2 bases from V and 3 from J, leaving 17 bases between them. Germline CDR1 reads SGHVS; CDR2 reads FNYEAQ. The CDR3 length is 17 residues. The CDR3 sequence: CASSLSGGGTGKNIQYF. CDR3 nucleotide sequence: TGTGCCAGCAGCTTATCTGGGGGGGGCACAGGCAAAAACATTCAGTACTTC.

Of note for this clonotype: With a much larger clone just one base away, this may be a read error. The chain links TRBV4-1 to TRBJ2-5; maybe TRBD2 (5 bases). V was shortened by 1 base and J by 9 bases, with 15 bases between the two germline ends. The germline V gene encodes CDR1 MGHRA and CDR2 YSYEKL. This CDR3 has 14 residues. The CDR3 DNA reads TGCGCCAGCAGCCAAGGTGGAGCGAGGGAGCCCCAGTACTTC. This codes for CASSQGGAREPQYF.

This chain uses TRBV20-1 with TRBJ2-7; TRBD1 matches at 7 bases. This CDR3 spans 14 amino acids. CDR1 DFQATT and CDR2 SNEGSKA come from the germline V gene (reference sequence). Unmatched junction bases numbered 10, after V lost 4 bases and J lost 4 bases. This CDR3 is CSAIPRTGVYEQYF. The CDR3 DNA reads TGCAGTGCTATCCCTAGAACAGGGGTTTACGAGCAGTACTTC.

The chain couples TRBV7-9 to TRBJ1-1, with 7 bases identical to TRBD1. Germline values: CDR1 SEHNR, CDR2 FQNEAQ (reference sequence). The V segment lost 1 base and the J segment 0 bases; nucleotides outside the gene matches: 5. There are 16 residues in the CDR3. The CDR3 bases are TGTGCCAGCAGCTTAGAAGCGGACAGGATGAACACTGAAGCTTTCTTT. Residues: CASSLEADRMNTEAFF.

The chain carries TRBV28 and TRBJ2-7; D not certain. The CDR3 is 12 amino acids. Germline V gene sequence: CDR1 MDHEN, CDR2 SYDVKM. Trimming took 5 bases from V and 4 from J, leaving 9 bases between them. CDR3 DNA: TGTGCCAGCAGTCAACAGAGGTACGAGCAGTACTTC. It is translated as CASSQQRYEQYF.

The genes are TRBV5-6 and TRBJ1-1; 9 bases match TRBD1. The CDR3 length is 14 residues. Trimming took 0 bases from V and 5 from J; bases not matched to a gene: 2. Per germline, CDR1 SGHDT and CDR2 YYEEEE. CDR3 amino acids: CASSLVGTGTEAFF. DNA of the CDR3: TGTGCCAGCAGCTTGGTTGGGACAGGGACTGAAGCTTTCTTT.

The gene calls are TRBV4-2 and TRBJ1-2, with 8 bases lining up with TRBD1. The CDR3 extends over 15 amino acids. CDR1 LGHNA and CDR2 YNFKEQ come from the germline V gene. V dropped 4 bases and J dropped 6; count of bases not matched to a gene: 10. The CDR3: CASSRSDRDSDGYTF. CDR3 nucleotides: TGTGCCAGCAGCCGGTCGGACAGGGACTCTGATGGCTACACCTTC.

The chain has TRBV7-3 and TRBJ2-5, with 9 positions matching TRBD2. Trimming at V came to 5 bases and at J to 11 bases, leaving 15 bases not matched to a gene. In germline, CDR1 is SGHTA, CDR2 FQGTGA. This CDR3 is built from 15 residues. The CDR3 reads CASSRNPGTSNEQYF. CDR3 nucleotide sequence: TGTGCCAGCAGCCGTAACCCCGGGACTAGCAATGAGCAGTACTTC.

The table lists this clonotype with a few counts. This chain joins TRBV6-1 and TRBJ1-3; D is perhaps TRBD1 (6 bases). In germline, CDR1 is MNHNS, CDR2 SASEGT. Trimming shortened V by 6 bases and J by 0 bases, and 6 bases separated the two germline ends. This CDR3 contains 13 residues. The CDR3 loop reads CASRQGSGNTIYF. Here the CDR3 DNA reads TGTGCCAGCAGACAGGGCTCTGGAAACACCATATATTTT.

This clonotype appeared a few times. The chain couples TRBV20-1 to TRBJ1-2, with no clear D. This CDR3 is built from 13 residues. Trimming took off 0 bases at V and 6 bases at J, with 11 bases between the two ends. Germline-derived CDR1 and CDR2 are DFQATT and SNEGSKA (reference sequence). The CDR3 loop is CSARDPGSDGYTF. The CDR3 DNA reads TGCAGTGCTAGAGATCCGGGTAGCGATGGCTACACCTTC.

This clonotype was counted only a few times. This chain links TRBV3-1 with TRBJ2-1; 8 bases are shared with TRBD2. CDR1 LGHDT and CDR2 YNNKEL come from the germline V gene (reference sequence). Unmatched junction bases numbered 11, after V lost 5 bases and J lost 5 bases. The CDR3 totals 16 residues. CDR3 sequence: CASSESGGLRDNEQFF. CDR3 in DNA: TGTGCCAGCAGCGAGAGCGGGGGCCTTAGAGACAATGAGCAGTTCTTC.

V gene TRBV5-1 combines with J gene TRBJ1-2; tentative D call: TRBD1 (5 bases). Trimming took off 0 bases at V and 7 bases at J, with 19 bases between the two ends. Germline lookup yields CDR1 SGHRS and CDR2 YFSETQ. The CDR3 runs 16 residues. CDR3 region: CASSLGGVTASLGYTF. CDR3 nucleotide sequence: TGCGCCAGCAGCTTGGGCGGGGTGACAGCCTCTCTTGGCTACACCTTC.

This clonotype came up a few times. The V call is TRBV7-2, the J call TRBJ1-6; D gene ambiguous. The CDR3 extends over 19 amino acids. Trimming stripped 4 bases from V and 10 bases from J, with 29 bases between. Germline CDR1 SGHTA, CDR2 FQGNSA. DNA for the CDR3: TGTGCCAGCAGCTCTGGGTCCCAGAAACTCACGCTGAATAGATCACCCCTCCACTTT. Encoded protein: CASSSGSQKLTLNRSPLHF.

The rearrangement links TRBV7-8 to TRBJ2-3, with D perhaps matching TRBD1 or TRBD2 (5 bases each). This CDR3 is built from 15 residues. Per the germline V gene, CDR1 is SGHVS and CDR2 is FQNEAQ. V was cut by 1 base and J by 6 bases, with 14 bases left in between. Written as DNA, the CDR3 is TGTGCCAGCAGCTTAGGCTTCGGGACCTTTGATACGCAGTATTTT. Its translation: CASSLGFGTFDTQYF.

This clonotype was counted many times. This sequence joins TRBV20-1 and TRBJ2-7, with D unclear. V was cut by 3 bases and J by 3 bases, with 12 bases left in between. The CDR3 is 13 amino acids. Germline-derived CDR1 and CDR2 are DFQATT and SNEGSKA (reference sequence). CDR3: CSASSDVNYEQYF. CDR3 in DNA: TGCAGTGCTAGCTCGGACGTAAACTACGAGCAGTACTTC.

This clonotype was seen many times. The gene calls are TRBV28 and TRBJ2-7, with D possibly TRBD2 on 6 matching bases. CDR3 size: 15 residues. V was shortened by 5 bases and J by 0 bases, with 14 bases between the two germline ends. Germline V gives CDR1 MDHEN, CDR2 SYDVKM. The CDR3 sequence: CASSGRTGSSYEQYF. The DNA for the CDR3 is TGTGCCAGCAGTGGCAGGACCGGGAGCTCCTACGAGCAGTACTTC.

As for this clonotype: Because the CDR3 is missing its conserved closing phenylalanine or tryptophan, this is likely a read error. The J gene is TRBJ1-1, the V gene TRBV12-5, with D perhaps matching TRBD1 (5 bases). Germline V CDR1 and CDR2: LGHNT, FRNRAP. This CDR3 has 15 residues. The CDR3 protein is CASGLAGGMNTEAFL. As DNA, the CDR3 is TGTGCTAGTGGCTTGGCGGGGGGAATGAACACTGAAGCTTTCCTT.

The sample holds a few counts of this clonotype. The rearrangement joins TRBV19 to TRBJ2-2; D may be TRBD2 (5 bases). The V end was cut by 5 bases, the J end by 6 bases, with 10 bases between. Germline CDR1 and CDR2: LNHDA and SQIVND (reference sequence). There are 13 residues in the CDR3. The CDR3 DNA reads TGTGCCAGTAGTGACCGGGGTCCCGGGGAGCTGTTTTTT. Encoded protein: CASSDRGPGELFF.

This clonotype was counted between two and nine times. The genes are TRBV7-2 and TRBJ1-5, with a tentative D call TRBD1 (5 bases). The ends were cut back, 5 bases at V and 7 bases at J, with 12 bases in the middle. The CDR3 sequence is 13 residues long. Germline V CDR1 and CDR2: SGHTA, FQGNSA. CDR3 protein: CASSENQGQPQHF. CDR3 DNA: TGTGCCAGCAGCGAGAACCAGGGACAGCCCCAGCATTTT.

This clonotype appeared a few times. A read error may produce the germline difference seen at one junction end. The chain uses TRBV20-1 and TRBJ1-1; perhaps TRBD1 as D (6 bases). The CDR3 is 14 residues long. CDR1 and CDR2 from the germline V gene are DFQATT and SNEGSKA (reference sequence). The CDR3 spells CSARAGGGNTEAFF. In DNA form, the CDR3 reads TGCAGCGCTAGAGCTGGAGGGGGGAACACTGAAGCTTTCTTT.

The gene calls are TRBV7-9 and TRBJ2-2, with 8 positions matching TRBD1. The trim removed 2 bases at V and 3 bases at J, leaving 5 bases unmatched. The CDR3 length is 16 residues. CDR1 SEHNR and CDR2 FQNEAQ come from the germline V gene (reference sequence). CDR3: CASSLSDRADTGELFF. For the CDR3, the DNA is TGTGCCAGCAGCTTATCGGACAGGGCGGACACCGGGGAGCTGTTTTTT.

The chain links TRBV11-2 to TRBJ2-3; D is unclear. V was pared by 5 bases and J by 0 bases, with 6 bases between. The CDR3 consists of 13 residues. The germline V gene encodes CDR1 SGHAT and CDR2 FQNNGV. CDR3: CASSHRSTDTQYF. Here the CDR3 DNA reads TGTGCCAGCAGCCATAGGAGCACAGATACGCAGTATTTT.

This chain links TRBV2 with TRBJ1-2; D is ambiguous. Germline V CDR1 and CDR2: SNHLY, FYNNEI. There are 14 residues in the CDR3. The V and J ends lost 1 base and 8 bases respectively, with 14 bases between them. CDR3 in amino acids: CASSEVQILSGYTF. In DNA form, the CDR3 reads TGTGCCAGCAGTGAAGTACAGATCCTAAGCGGCTACACCTTC.

Of note for this clonotype: At one end the junction does not follow the germline gene, possibly because of a read error. The chain combines TRBV6-1 with TRBJ2-7; 12 bases map to TRBD1. The CDR3 has 14 residues. Germline V gene lookup returns CDR1 MNHNS and CDR2 SASEGT. CDR3 loop: CASSGTGGAYGQYF. Here the CDR3 DNA reads TGTGCCAGTTCCGGGACAGGGGGCGCTTACGGGCAGTACTTC.

This clonotype occurred a few times. A much larger clone lies a single base off, so this may be a read error. This chain connects TRBV6-4 to TRBJ2-7; TRBD1 matches at 7 bases. V gave up 6 bases and J gave up 0 bases; unmatched junction bases: 14. This CDR3 region has 17 residues. The germline V gene has CDR1 MRHNA and CDR2 SNTAGT. The CDR3 bases are TGTGCCAGCAGCGTTCCCTCCGGACAGGCTTTCTCCTACGAGCAGTACTTC. The encoded protein is CASSVPSGQAFSYEQYF.

This clonotype was detected ten times or more. One base away lies a much larger clone, so this may be a sequencing read error. V is TRBV25-1 and J is TRBJ2-7; the D gene could be TRBD1 or TRBD2 (5 bases each). Germline values: CDR1 MGHDK, CDR2 SYGVNS. Between the trimmed V and J ends, which lost 6 bases and 2 bases, there was a span of 5 bases. The CDR3 consists of 11 residues. The CDR3 region is CASRGAYEQYF. The CDR3 DNA is TGTGCCAGCAGGGGGGCCTACGAGCAGTACTTC.